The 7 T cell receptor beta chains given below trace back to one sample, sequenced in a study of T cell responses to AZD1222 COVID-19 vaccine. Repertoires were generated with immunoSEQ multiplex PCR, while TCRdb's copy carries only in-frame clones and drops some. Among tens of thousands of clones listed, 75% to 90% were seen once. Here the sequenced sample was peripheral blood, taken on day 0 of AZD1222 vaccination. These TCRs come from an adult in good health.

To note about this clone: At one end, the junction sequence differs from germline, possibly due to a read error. CDR3: CASSSGQGAWTGELFF. The CDR3 DNA sequence: TGTGCTAGCAGTTCAGGACAGGGGGCATGGACCGGGGAGCTGTTTTTT. This chain joins TRBV7-7 and TRBJ2-2; TRBD1 aligns across 11 bases. This CDR3 contains 16 residues. CDR1 is SSHAT and CDR2 is FNYEAQ in the germline V gene (reference sequence).

For the CDR3, the DNA is TGTGCCAGCAGCTCTGTAAGGACTAGCGGTTACGAGCAGTACTTC. It translates to CASSSVRTSGYEQYF. This chain uses TRBV11-2 with TRBJ2-7; TRBD2 agrees at 10 bases. The CDR3 sequence is 15 residues long. V dropped 4 bases and J dropped 4; count of bases not matched to a gene: 7. Germline V gene sequence: CDR1 SGHAT, CDR2 FQNNGV.

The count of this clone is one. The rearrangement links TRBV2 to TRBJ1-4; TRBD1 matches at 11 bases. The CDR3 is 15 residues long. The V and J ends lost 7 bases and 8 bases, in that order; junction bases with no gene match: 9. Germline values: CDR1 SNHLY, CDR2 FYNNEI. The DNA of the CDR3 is TGTGCCAGCAAACTGGGGACAGGGGGAGGGGAAAAACTGTTTTTT. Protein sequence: CASKLGTGGGEKLFF.

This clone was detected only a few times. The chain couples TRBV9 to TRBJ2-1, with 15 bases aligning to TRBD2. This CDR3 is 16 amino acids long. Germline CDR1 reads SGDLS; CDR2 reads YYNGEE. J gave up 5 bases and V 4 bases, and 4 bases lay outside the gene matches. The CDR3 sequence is CASSLGLAGGDNEQFF. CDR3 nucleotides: TGTGCCAGCAGCCTCGGACTAGCGGGAGGGGACAATGAGCAGTTCTTC.

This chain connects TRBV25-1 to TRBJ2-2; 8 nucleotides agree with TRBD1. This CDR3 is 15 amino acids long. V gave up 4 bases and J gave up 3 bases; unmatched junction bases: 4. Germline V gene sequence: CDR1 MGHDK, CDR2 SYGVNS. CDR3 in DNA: TGTGCCAGCAGTGGGACAGGGTGGTACACCGGGGAGCTGTTTTTT. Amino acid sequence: CASSGTGWYTGELFF.

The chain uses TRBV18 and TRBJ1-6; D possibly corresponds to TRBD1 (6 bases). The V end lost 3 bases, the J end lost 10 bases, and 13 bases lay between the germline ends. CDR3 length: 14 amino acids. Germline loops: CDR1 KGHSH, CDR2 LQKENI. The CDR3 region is CASSPDSRGSPLHF. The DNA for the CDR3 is TGTGCCAGCTCACCGGACAGCAGGGGCTCACCCCTCCACTTT.

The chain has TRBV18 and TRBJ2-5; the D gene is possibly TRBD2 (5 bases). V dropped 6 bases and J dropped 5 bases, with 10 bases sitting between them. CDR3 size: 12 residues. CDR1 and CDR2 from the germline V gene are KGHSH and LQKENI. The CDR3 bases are TGTGCCAGCTCGACCCGGGGTGAGACCCAGTACTTC. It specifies CASSTRGETQYF.